This TCR beta chain was sequenced in a study of blood T cell repertoires in COVID-19. The CDR3 totals 14 residues. The germline V gene encodes CDR1 SEHNR and CDR2 FQNEAQ (reference sequence). Losses at the gene ends were 5 bases for V and 5 bases for J; bases not matched to a gene: 8. Libraries were prepared by immunoSEQ multiplex PCR; TCRdb keeps only in-frame clonotypes and omits some of them. This table holds 280,000 or so clones, 85% to 90% found once. Individuals drawn from about 26 US areas were roughly 18 to 100 years old. The sequence derives from a woman aged 18-29 years with acute COVID-19. Sequenced material: PBMCs or T cells enriched from blood (not recorded which). The rearrangement links TRBV7-9 to TRBJ1-2, with 7 nucleotides matching TRBD1. The CDR3 DNA sequence: TGTGCCAGCAGCGGGACCGGGACAGCTTATGGCTACACCTTC. Its protein product is CASSGTGTAYGYTF.